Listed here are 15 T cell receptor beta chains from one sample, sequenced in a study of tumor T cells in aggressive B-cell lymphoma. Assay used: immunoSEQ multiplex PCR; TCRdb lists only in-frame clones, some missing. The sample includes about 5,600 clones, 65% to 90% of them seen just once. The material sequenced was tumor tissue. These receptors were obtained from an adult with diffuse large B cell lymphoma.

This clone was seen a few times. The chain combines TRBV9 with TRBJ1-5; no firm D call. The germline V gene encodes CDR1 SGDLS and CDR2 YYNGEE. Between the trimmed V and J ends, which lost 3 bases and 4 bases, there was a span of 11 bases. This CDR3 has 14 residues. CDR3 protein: CASSGGIGNQPQHF. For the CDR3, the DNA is TGTGCCAGCAGCGGCGGGATCGGTAATCAGCCCCAGCATTTT.

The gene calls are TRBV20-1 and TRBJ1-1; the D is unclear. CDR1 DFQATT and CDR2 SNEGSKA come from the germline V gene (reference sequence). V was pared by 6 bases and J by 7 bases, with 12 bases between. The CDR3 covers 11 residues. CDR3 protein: CSAAHGREAFF. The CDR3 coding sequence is TGCAGTGCCGCTCATGGGCGTGAAGCTTTCTTT.

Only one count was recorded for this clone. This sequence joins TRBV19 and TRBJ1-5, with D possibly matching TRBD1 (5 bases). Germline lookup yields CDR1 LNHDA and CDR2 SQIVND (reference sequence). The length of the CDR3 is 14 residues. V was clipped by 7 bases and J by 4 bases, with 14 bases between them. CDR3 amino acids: CASKNLGVNQPQHF. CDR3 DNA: TGTGCCAGTAAGAACTTAGGGGTGAATCAGCCCCAGCATTTT.

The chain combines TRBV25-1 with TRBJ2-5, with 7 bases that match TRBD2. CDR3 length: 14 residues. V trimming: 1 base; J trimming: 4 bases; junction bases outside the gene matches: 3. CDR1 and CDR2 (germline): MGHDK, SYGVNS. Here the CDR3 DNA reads TGTGCCAGCAGTGAATGGGAGGGGATAGAGACCCAGTACTTC. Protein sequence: CASSEWEGIETQYF.

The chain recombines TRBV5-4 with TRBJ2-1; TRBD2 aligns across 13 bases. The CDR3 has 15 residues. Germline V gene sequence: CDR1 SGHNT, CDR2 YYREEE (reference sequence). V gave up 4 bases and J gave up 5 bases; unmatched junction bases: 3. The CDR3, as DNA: TGTGCCAGCAGCCTACTAGCGGGGGGGAACAATGAGCAGTTCTTC. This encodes CASSLLAGGNNEQFF.

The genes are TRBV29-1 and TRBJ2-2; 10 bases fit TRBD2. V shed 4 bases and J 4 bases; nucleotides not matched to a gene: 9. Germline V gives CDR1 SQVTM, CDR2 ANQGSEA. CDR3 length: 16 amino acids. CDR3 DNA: TGCAGCGTTGGAGCTAGCGGGAGACGGAGCACCGGGGAGCTGTTTTTT. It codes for CSVGASGRRSTGELFF.

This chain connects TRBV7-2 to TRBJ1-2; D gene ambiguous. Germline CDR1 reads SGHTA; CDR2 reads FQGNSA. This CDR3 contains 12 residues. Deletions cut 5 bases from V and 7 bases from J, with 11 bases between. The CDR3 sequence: CASSRERSGYTF. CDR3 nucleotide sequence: TGTGCCAGCAGCCGAGAGAGGAGTGGCTACACCTTC.

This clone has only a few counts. The chain's CDR3 is CASSSSTGIPDQPQHF. Written as DNA, the CDR3 is TGTGCCAGCAGCTCTAGTACAGGGATCCCAGATCAGCCCCAGCATTTT. The V gene is TRBV5-6, the J gene TRBJ1-5; a weak D match, TRBD1 (6 bases). The germline gives CDR1 SGHDT, CDR2 YYEEEE. The CDR3 consists of 16 residues. Trimming cost V 3 bases and J 5 bases, with 18 bases left between them.

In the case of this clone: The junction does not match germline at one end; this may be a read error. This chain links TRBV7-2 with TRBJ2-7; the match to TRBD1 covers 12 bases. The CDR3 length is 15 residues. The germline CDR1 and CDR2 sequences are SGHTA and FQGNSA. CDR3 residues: CASSSGQGAFYEQYF. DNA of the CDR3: TGTGCCAGCAGCTCGGGACAGGGGGCATTCTACGAGCAATACTTC.

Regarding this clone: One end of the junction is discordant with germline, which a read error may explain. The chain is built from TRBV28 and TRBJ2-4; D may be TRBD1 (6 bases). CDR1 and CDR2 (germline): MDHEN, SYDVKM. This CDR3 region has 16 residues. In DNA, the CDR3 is TGTACCAGCAGACTCACAGGGCTGGGTGCCAAAAACATTCAGTACTTC. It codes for CTSRLTGLGAKNIQYF.

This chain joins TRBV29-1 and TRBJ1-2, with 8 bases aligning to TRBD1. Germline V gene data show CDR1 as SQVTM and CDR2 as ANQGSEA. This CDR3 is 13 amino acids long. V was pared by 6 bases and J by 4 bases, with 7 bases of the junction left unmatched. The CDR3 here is CSVGTGGTYGYTF. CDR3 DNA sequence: TGCAGCGTGGGGACAGGAGGCACCTATGGCTACACCTTC.

The CDR3 bases are TGTGCCAGCAGCTTAGCCTATCGGACTAGCGGCCAAGAGACCCAGTACTTC. Amino acid sequence: CASSLAYRTSGQETQYF. V and J are TRBV7-8 and TRBJ2-5; 10 positions agree with TRBD2. The V gene end was trimmed by 0 bases and the J gene end by 1 base; junction bases not matched to a gene: 5. CDR1 is SGHVS, CDR2 FQNEAQ, per germline. The CDR3 has 17 residues.

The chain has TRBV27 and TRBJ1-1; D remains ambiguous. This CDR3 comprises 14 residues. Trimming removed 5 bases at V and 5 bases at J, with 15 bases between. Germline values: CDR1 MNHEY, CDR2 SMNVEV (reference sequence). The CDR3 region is CASSVTPAGTEAFF. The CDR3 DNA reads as TGTGCCAGCAGTGTCACCCCCGCGGGGACTGAAGCTTTCTTT.

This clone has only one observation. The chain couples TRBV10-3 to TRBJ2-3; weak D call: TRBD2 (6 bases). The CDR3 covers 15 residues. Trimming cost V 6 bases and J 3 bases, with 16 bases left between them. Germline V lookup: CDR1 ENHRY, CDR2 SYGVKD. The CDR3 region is CAIRRGTGGTDTQYF. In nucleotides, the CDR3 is TGTGCCATCAGACGGGGAACTGGAGGGACAGATACGCAGTATTTT.

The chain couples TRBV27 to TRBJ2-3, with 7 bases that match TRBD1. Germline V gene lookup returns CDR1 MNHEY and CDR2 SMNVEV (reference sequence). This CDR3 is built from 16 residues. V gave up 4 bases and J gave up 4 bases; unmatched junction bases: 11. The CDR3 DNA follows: TGTGCCAGCAGTTCGCTAGGGGGCTTGGGGTCAGATACGCAGTATTTT. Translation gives CASSSLGGLGSDTQYF.